This section outlines one T cell receptor (beta chain) sequence together with its context. The data are from a study of beta chain features in type 1 diabetes. Study-level background: The examined sorted cells totaled around 100 million across samples.

Every sorted population was more than 98% pure. The sequenced template was cDNA made from the entire isolated RNA. Here immunoSEQ multiplex PCR was the method, and the copy in TCRdb shows in-frame clones only, minus some. This sample has over 700,000 clones, with roughly 17% found just once. Specimen: naive CD4+ T cells from blood. The TCR comes from a woman under 30 in good health.

The CDR3 region is CASSQDPAGSPAGELFF. CDR3 coding DNA: TGTGCCAGCAGCCAAGATCCGGCGGGAAGTCCGGCCGGGGAGCTGTTTTTT. V is TRBV4-2 and J is TRBJ2-2; D perhaps matches TRBD2 (6 bases). Trimming cost V 0 bases and J 6 bases, with 17 bases left between them. The germline gives CDR1 LGHNA, CDR2 YNFKEQ. CDR3 length: 17 amino acids.